This TCR beta chain was recorded in a study of OX40 agonist ivuxolimab in advanced cancers. Study-level information: A male proportion of about 86% was recorded, with mean age around 62 years and range about 23 to 90. Findings of the study overall: Expanded clones were, on average, more numerous in CD8+ T cells than in CD4+.

Autoimmune disease history or systemic immunosuppression meant exclusion. Germline CDR1 reads SGHRS; CDR2 reads YFSETQ. This CDR3 has 15 residues. The V gene lost 2 bases and the J gene lost 5 bases, with 17 bases spanning the gap. TCRdb keeps only in-frame clones here, not all; method: immunoSEQ multiplex PCR. The table has 14,000 to 15,000 clones, roughly 85% seen once. Remarks on this clone: No antigen is known for it.

The receptor was isolated from an adult with an advanced solid tumor such as melanoma, head and neck, liver or kidney cancer. The source material was CD4+ or CD8+ T cells sorted from blood, sampled in a trial of the OX40 agonist ivuxolimab. The V call is TRBV5-1, the J call TRBJ2-7; D is perhaps TRBD1 (6 bases). CDR3: CASSLAGTPGDEQYF. The CDR3 bases are TGCGCCAGCAGCTTAGCCGGGACGCCAGGGGACGAGCAGTACTTC.